The rows below give T cell receptor beta chains drawn from one sample of a study of cytomegalovirus exposure and HLA in healthy donors. TCRdb keeps only in-frame clones here, not all; method: immunoSEQ multiplex PCR. This table holds 100,000 or so clones, more than 85% found once. Sequencing was carried out using PBMCs. The origin of the receptors is a woman in her late teens or twenties in good health and CMV-seropositive. The CDR3 runs from the conserved cysteine through the conserved F or W. The D gene is left open where the match is weak. Clone size appears in some rows only: once, few, many, or a class for an expanded clone.

cdr3_aa cdr3_nt v_call d_call clone_size j_call
CASSLAGTGYSYEQYF TGCGCCAGCAGCTTGGCCGGGACAGGATATTCCTACGAGCAGTACTTC TRBV5-1 TRBD1 - TRBJ2-7
CASRRTVNMNTEAFF TGTGCCAGTCGGAGGACAGTAAATATGAACACTGAAGCTTTCTTT TRBV19 - - TRBJ1-1
CASSTGSGNTIYF TGTGCCAGCAGCACAGGGAGCGGAAACACCATATATTTT TRBV25-1 - - TRBJ1-3
CATRKRENAGELFF TGTGCCACACGCAAGCGGGAGAATGCCGGGGAGCTGTTTTTT TRBV2 TRBD2 - TRBJ2-2
CASSQGRRRGAKNIQYF TGCGCCAGCAGCCAAGGAAGGAGAAGAGGAGCCAAAAACATTCAGTACTTC TRBV4-1 - - TRBJ2-4
CASRLQGTGNQPQHF TGTGCCAGCAGACTTCAGGGTACGGGCAATCAGCCCCAGCATTTT TRBV6-6 - - TRBJ1-5
CASSPRWGGNEQYF TGCGCCAGCAGCCCACGGTGGGGGGGGAACGAGCAGTACTTC TRBV5-1 TRBD2 once TRBJ2-7
CASSSRQGGNTIYF TGTGCCAGCAGCTCCCGACAGGGAGGAAACACCATATATTTT TRBV11-3 TRBD1 - TRBJ1-3
CAISPRDSVNEKLFF TGTGCCATCAGTCCCAGGGATTCAGTTAATGAAAAACTGTTTTTT TRBV10-3 - - TRBJ1-4
CASSDESETQYF TGTGCCAGCAGTGACGAGTCGGAGACCCAGTACTTC TRBV2 - - TRBJ2-5
CASSMGATEQFF TGTGCCAGTAGTATGGGGGCCACGGAGCAGTTCTTC TRBV19 - - TRBJ2-1
CASRDLGEGSYEQYF TGCGCCAGCAGGGATCTGGGGGAGGGCTCCTACGAGCAGTACTTC TRBV5-1 TRBD2 - TRBJ2-7
CAIRRAIQGHEQYF TGTGCCATCAGGAGGGCCATTCAGGGGCACGAGCAGTACTTC TRBV10-3 - - TRBJ2-7
CASSDGTSGVETQYF TGTGCCAGCAGTGATGGGACTAGCGGGGTAGAGACCCAGTACTTC TRBV2 TRBD2 - TRBJ2-5
CASSLPLGRTSGSTSTDTQYF TGCGCCAGCAGCCTACCGTTGGGCCGGACTAGCGGAAGTACTAGCACAGATACGCAGTATTTT TRBV5-1 TRBD2 - TRBJ2-3
CASSGQPQETQYF TGTGCCAGCAGTGGACAGCCCCAAGAGACCCAGTACTTC TRBV6-5 - many TRBJ2-5
CASQDRSRTDTQYF TGTGCCAGCCAGGACAGGTCTCGCACAGATACGCAGTATTTT TRBV6-1 TRBD1 - TRBJ2-3
CASSAETGLAGNTIYF TGTGCCAGCAGCGCGGAGACAGGGCTCGCCGGAAACACCATATATTTT TRBV5-6 TRBD1 - TRBJ1-3
CASTTGAPYEQYF TGTGCCAGCACCACAGGGGCCCCCTACGAGCAGTACTTC TRBV11-2 TRBD1 - TRBJ2-7
CASSLTSGGTFSYEQYF TGTGCCAGCAGTCTGACTAGCGGGGGGACGTTTTCCTACGAGCAGTACTTC TRBV27 TRBD2 few TRBJ2-7
CASSRGAPNDQPQHF TGTGCCAGCAGTCGGGGGGCTCCAAACGATCAGCCCCAGCATTTT TRBV6-5 - - TRBJ1-5
CASSQSGTGNSPLHF TGTGCCAGCAGCCAATCGGGGACAGGGAATTCACCCCTCCACTTT TRBV16 TRBD1 many TRBJ1-6
CASSYFESNTEAFF TGTGCCAGCAGTTACTTTGAGTCGAACACTGAAGCTTTCTTT TRBV6-5 - - TRBJ1-1
CASSLGPAGNQPQHF TGCGCCAGCAGCTTGGGCCCAGCAGGGAATCAGCCCCAGCATTTT TRBV5-1 - few TRBJ1-5
CSATQAGKQYF TGCAGTGCTACACAAGCGGGGAAGCAGTATTTT TRBV20-1 TRBD2 - TRBJ2-3
CASSGDRGRQQPQHF TGTGCCAGCAGCGGTGACAGGGGGCGGCAACAGCCCCAGCATTTT TRBV5-6 TRBD1 once TRBJ1-5
CASSRSGDTGELFF TGTGCCAGCAGTCGGTCGGGAGACACCGGGGAGCTGTTTTTT TRBV6-5 - - TRBJ2-2
CASSEEVGQWGPAGELFF TGTGCCAGCAGTGAAGAAGTGGGGCAGTGGGGGCCCGCCGGGGAGCTGTTTTTT TRBV6-1 - - TRBJ2-2
CASQVGYEQYF TGTGCCAGCCAGGTGGGCTACGAGCAGTACTTC TRBV25-1 - - TRBJ2-7
CASGKSAGPADTQYF TGTGCCAGTGGCAAGTCAGCAGGGCCGGCAGATACGCAGTATTTT TRBV19 - - TRBJ2-3